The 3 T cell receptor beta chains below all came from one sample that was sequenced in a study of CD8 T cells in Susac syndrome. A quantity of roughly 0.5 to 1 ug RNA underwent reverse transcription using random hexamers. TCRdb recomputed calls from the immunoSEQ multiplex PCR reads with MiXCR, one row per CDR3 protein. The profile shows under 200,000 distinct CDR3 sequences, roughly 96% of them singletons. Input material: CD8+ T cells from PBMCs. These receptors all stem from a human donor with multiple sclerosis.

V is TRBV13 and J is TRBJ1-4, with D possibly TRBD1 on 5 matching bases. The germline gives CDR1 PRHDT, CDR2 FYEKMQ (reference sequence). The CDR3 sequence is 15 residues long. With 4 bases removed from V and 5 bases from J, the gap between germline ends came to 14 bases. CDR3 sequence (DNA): TGTGCCAGCAGCTACGGGACCGTAAGAAATGAAAAACTGTTTTTT. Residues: CASSYGTVRNEKLFF.

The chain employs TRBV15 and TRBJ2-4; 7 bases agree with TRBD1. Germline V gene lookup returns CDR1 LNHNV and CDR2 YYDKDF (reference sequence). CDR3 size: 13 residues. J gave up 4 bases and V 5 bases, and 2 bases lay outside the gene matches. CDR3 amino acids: CATSDRAKNIQYF. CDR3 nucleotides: TGTGCCACCAGCGACAGGGCAAAAAACATTCAGTACTTC.

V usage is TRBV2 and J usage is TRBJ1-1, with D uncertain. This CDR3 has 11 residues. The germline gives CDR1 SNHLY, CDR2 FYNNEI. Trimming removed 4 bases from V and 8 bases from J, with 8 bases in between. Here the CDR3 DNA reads TGTGCCAGCAGTGGAGAGGAAGAAGCTTTCTTT. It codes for CASSGEEEAFF.